This T cell receptor beta chain was observed in a study of blood T cell repertoires in COVID-19. Study-level background: Material from acute and convalescent COVID-19 was sourced from the United States, Italy and Spain.

The CDR3 is made up of 13 amino acids. V lost 3 bases and J 1 base, leaving 6 bases between the germline ends. Germline values: CDR1 SGHAT, CDR2 FQNNGV. Produced via immunoSEQ multiplex PCR; TCRdb's table is partial and in-frame only. This table holds about 46,000 clones, around four fifths found once. The gene calls are TRBV11-2 and TRBJ1-1; D ambiguous. Source material: peripheral blood. The origin of this receptor is an elderly woman with acute or convalescent COVID-19. CDR3: CASSFSGNTEAFF. Written as DNA, the CDR3 is TGTGCCAGCAGCTTTTCGGGGAACACTGAAGCTTTCTTT.